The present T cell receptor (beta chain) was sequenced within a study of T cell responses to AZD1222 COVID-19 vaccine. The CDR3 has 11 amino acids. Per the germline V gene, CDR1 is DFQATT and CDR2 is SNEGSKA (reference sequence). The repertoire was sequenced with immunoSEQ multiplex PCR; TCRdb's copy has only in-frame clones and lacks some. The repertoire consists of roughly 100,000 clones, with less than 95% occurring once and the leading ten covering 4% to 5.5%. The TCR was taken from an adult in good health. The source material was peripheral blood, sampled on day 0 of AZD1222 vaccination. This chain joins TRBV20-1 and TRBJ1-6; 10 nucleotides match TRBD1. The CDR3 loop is CSPGTGDPLHF. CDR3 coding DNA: TGCAGCCCCGGGACAGGGGATCCCCTCCACTTT.